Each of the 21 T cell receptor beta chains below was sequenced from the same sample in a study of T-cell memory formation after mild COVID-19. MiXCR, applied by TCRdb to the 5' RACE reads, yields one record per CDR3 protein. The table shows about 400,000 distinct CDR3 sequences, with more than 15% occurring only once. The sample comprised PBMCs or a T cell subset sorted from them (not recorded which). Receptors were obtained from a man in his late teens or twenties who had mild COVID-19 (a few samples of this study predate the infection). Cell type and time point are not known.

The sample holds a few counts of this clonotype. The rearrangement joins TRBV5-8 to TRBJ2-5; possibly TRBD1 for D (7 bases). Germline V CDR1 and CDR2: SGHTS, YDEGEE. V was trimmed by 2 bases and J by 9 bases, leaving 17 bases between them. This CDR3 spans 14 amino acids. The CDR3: CASSFGGQFGAQYF. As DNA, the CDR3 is TGTGCCAGCAGCTTCGGGGGACAGTTCGGCGCCCAGTACTTC.

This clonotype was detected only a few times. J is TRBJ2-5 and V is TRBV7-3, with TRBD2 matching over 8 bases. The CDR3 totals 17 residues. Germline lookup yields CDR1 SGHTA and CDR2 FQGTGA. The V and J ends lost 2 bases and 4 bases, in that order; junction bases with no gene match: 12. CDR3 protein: CASSLDGGGSHRETQYF. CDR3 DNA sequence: TGTGCCAGCAGCTTAGATGGCGGGGGGTCCCATAGAGAGACCCAGTACTTC.

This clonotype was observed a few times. This chain's CDR3 is CASSDPWRGGTDTQYF. The CDR3 nucleotides are TGTGCCAGCAGCGACCCCTGGCGGGGGGGCACAGATACGCAGTATTTT. The chain joins TRBV7-2 to TRBJ2-3, with 8 bases fitting TRBD2. V gave up 5 bases and J gave up 1 base; unmatched junction bases: 8. Germline V gene sequence: CDR1 SGHTA, CDR2 FQGNSA. This CDR3 is built from 16 residues.

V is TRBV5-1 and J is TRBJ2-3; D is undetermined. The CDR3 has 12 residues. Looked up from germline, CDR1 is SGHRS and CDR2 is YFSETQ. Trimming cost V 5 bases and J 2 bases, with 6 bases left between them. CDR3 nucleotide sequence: TGCGCCAGCAGGAACTACACAGATACGCAGTATTTT. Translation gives CASRNYTDTQYF. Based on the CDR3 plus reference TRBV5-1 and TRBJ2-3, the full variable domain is KAGVTQTPRYLIKTRGQQVTLSCSPISGHRSVSWYQQTPGQGLQFLFEYFSETQRNKGNFPGRFSGRQFSNSRSEMNVSTLELGDSALYLCASRNYTDTQYFGPGTRLTVL.

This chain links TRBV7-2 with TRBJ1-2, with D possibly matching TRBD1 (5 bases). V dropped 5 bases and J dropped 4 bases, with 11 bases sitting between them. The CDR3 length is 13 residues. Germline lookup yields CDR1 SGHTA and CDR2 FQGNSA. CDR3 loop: CASSIRQIYGYTF. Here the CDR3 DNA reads TGTGCCAGCAGCATTCGACAGATCTATGGCTACACCTTC.

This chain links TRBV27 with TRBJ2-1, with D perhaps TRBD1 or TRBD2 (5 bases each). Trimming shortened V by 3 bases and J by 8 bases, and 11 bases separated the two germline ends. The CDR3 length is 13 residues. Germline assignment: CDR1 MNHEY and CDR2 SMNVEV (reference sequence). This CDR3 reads CASSLGVRDEQFF. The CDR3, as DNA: TGTGCCAGCAGTTTGGGGGTTAGGGATGAGCAGTTCTTC.

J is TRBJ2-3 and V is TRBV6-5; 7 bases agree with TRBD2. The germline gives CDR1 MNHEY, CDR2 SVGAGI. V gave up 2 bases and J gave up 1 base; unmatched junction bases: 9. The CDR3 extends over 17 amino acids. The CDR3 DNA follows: TGTGCCAGCAGTTACGGGGCCGCGAGCGGGGGCACAGATACGCAGTATTTT. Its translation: CASSYGAASGGTDTQYF.

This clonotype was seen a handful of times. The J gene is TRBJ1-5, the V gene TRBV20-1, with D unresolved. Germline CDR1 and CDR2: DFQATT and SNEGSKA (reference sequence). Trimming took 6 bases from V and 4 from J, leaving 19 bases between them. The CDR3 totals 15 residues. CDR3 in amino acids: CSAGNTGWVNQPQHF. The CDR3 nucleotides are TGCAGTGCAGGGAATACCGGTTGGGTGAATCAGCCCCAGCATTTT.

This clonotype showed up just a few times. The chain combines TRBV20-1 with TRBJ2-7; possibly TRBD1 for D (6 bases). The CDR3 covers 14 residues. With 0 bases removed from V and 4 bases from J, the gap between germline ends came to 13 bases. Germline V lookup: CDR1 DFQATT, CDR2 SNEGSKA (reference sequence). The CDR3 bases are TGCAGTGCTAGAGAGGGGGCAGGAGCATACGAGCAGTACGTC. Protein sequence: CSAREGAGAYEQYV.

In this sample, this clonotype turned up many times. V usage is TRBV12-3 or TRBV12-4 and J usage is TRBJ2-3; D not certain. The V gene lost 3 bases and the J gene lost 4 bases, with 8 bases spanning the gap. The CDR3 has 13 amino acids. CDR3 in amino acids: CASSFRVPDTQYF. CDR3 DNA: TGTGCCAGCAGTTTTAGGGTTCCAGATACGCAGTATTTT.

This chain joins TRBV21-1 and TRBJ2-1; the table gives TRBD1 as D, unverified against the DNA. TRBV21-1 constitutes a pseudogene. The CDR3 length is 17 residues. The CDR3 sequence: CASSYRTGTALHNEQFF. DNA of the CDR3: TGTGCCAGCAGTTACCGGACCGGGACAGCTTTACACAATGAGCAGTTCTTC.

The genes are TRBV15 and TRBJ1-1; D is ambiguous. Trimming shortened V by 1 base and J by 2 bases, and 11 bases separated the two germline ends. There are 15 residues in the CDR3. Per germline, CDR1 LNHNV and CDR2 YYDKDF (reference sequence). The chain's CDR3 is CATSRGSAANTEAFF. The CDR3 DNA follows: TGTGCCACCAGCAGAGGGTCGGCAGCCAACACTGAAGCTTTCTTT.

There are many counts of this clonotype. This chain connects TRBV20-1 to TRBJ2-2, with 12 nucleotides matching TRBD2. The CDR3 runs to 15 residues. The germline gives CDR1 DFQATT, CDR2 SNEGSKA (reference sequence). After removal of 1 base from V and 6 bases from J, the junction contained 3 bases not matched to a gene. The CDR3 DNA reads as TGCAGTGCTAGAGGGACTAGCGGGGAATCCGGGGAGCTGTTTTTT. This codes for CSARGTSGESGELFF.

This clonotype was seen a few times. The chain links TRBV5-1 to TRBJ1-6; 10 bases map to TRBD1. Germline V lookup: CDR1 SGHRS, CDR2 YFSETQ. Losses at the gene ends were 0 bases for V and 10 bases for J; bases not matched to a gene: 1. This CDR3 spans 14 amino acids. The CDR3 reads CASSLGQGASPLHF. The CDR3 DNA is TGCGCCAGCAGCTTGGGACAGGGGGCCTCACCCCTCCACTTT.

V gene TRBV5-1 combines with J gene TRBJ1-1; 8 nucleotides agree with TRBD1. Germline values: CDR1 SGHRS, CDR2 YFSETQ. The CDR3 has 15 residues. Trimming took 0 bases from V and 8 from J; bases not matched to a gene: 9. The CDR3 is CASSLAMTGVWEAFF. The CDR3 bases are TGCGCCAGCAGCTTGGCCATGACAGGGGTTTGGGAAGCTTTCTTT.

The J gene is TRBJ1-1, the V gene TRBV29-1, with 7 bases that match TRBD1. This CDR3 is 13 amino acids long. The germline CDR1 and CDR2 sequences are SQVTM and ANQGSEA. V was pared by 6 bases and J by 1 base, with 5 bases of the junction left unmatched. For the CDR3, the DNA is TGCAGCGTCGAGGACAGGCCGAACACTGAAGCTTTCTTT. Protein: CSVEDRPNTEAFF. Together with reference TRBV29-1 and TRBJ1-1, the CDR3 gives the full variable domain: SAVISQKPSRDICQRGTSLTIQCQVDSQVTMMFWYRQQPGQSLTLIATANQGSEATYESGFVIDKFPISRPNLTFSTLTVSNMSPEDSSIYLCSVEDRPNTEAFFGQGTRLTVV.

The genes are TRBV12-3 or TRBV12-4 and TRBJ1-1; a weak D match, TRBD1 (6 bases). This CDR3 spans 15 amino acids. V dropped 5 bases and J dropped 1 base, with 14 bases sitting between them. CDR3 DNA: TGTGCCAGCAGTCTCTACAGGGTTCGGAACACTGAAGCTTTCTTT. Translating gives CASSLYRVRNTEAFF.

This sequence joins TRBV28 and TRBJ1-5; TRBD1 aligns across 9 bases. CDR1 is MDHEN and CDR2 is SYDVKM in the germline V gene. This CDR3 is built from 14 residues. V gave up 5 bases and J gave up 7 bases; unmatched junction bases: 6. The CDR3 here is CASSGDRVYQPQHF. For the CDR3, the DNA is TGTGCCAGCAGTGGGGACAGGGTTTACCAGCCCCAGCATTTT.

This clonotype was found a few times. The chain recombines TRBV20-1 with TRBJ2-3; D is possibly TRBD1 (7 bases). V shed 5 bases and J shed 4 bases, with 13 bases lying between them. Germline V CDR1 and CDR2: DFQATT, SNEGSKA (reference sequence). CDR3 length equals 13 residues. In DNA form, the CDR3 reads TGCAGTGCTTACAGGGGAGGCGCAGATACGCAGTATTTT. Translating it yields CSAYRGGADTQYF.

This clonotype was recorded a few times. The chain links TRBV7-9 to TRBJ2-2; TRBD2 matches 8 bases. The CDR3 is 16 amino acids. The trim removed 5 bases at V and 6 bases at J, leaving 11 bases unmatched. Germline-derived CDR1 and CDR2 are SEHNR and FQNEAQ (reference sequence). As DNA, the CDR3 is TGTGCCAGCAGCGGGCCGGTTAGCGGGGTGGCCGGGGAGCTGTTTTTT. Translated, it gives CASSGPVSGVAGELFF.

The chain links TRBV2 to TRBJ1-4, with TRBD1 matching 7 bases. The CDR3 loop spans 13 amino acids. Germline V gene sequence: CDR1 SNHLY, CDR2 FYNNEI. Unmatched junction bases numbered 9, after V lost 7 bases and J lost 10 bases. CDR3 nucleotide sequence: TGTGCCAGCATAAACAGGGGACGAGGAAAACTGTTTTTT. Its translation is CASINRGRGKLFF.